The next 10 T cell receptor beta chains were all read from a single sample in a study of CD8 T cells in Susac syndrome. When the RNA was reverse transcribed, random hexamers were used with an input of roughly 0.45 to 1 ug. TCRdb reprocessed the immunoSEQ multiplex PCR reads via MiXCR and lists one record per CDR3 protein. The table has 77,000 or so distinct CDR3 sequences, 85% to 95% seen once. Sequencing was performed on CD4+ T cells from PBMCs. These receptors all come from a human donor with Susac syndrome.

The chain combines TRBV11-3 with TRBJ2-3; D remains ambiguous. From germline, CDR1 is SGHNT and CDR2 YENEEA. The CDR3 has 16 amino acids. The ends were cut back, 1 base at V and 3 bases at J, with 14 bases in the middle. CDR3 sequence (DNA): TGTGCCAGCAGCTTAGGCACAAAGGGTGAGACAGATACGCAGTATTTT. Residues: CASSLGTKGETDTQYF.

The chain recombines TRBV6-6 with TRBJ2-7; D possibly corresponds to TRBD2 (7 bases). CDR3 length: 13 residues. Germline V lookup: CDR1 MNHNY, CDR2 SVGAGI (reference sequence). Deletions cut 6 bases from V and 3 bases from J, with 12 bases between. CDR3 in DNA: TGTGCCAGCAGCTACAGGGAGGGCTACGAGCAGTACTTC. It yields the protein CASSYREGYEQYF.

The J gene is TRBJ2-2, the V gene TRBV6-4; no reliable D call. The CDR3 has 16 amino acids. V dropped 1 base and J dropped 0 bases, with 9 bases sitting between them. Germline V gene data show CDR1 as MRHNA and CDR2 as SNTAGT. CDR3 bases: TGTGCCAGCAGTGACTGGTTTACTCCGAACACCGGGGAGCTGTTTTTT. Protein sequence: CASSDWFTPNTGELFF.

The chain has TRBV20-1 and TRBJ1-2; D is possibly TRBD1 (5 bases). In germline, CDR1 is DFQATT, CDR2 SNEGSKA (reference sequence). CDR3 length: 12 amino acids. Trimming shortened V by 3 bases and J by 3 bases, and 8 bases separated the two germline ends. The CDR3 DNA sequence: TGCAGTGCTAGCAGGGCCGACTATGGCTACACCTTC. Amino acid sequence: CSASRADYGYTF.

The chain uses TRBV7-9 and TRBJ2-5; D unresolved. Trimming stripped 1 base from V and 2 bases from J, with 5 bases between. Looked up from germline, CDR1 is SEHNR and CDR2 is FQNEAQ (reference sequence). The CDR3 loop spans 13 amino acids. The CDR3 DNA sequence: TGTGCCAGCAGCTTAGTACCACAAGAGACCCAGTACTTC. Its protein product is CASSLVPQETQYF.

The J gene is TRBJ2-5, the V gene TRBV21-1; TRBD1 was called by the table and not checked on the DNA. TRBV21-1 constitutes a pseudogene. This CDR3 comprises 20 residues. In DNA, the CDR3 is TGTGCCAGCAGCAGGCGGAGAACGCCAACAAGGGGAATGTGCCAAGAGACCCAGTACTTC. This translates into CASSRRRTPTRGMCQETQYF.

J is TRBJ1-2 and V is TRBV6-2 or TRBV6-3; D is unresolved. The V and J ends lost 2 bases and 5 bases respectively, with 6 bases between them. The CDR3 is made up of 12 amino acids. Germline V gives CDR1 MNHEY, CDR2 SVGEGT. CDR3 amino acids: CASSYRVYGYTF. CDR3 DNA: TGTGCCAGCAGTTACCGGGTATATGGCTACACCTTC.

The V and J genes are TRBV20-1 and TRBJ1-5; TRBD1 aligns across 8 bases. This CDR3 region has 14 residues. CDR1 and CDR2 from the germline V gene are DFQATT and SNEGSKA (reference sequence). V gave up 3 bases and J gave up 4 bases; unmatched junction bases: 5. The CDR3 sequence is CSARRGQVNQPQHF. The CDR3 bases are TGCAGTGCTAGGAGGGGACAGGTTAATCAGCCCCAGCATTTT.

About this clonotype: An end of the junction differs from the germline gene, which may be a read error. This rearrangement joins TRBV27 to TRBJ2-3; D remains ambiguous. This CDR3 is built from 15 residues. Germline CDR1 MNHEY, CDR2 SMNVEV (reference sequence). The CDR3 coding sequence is TGTGCCACCCTTTCCCTCCACGAAAGCACAAATACGCAGTATTTT. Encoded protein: CATLSLHESTNTQYF.

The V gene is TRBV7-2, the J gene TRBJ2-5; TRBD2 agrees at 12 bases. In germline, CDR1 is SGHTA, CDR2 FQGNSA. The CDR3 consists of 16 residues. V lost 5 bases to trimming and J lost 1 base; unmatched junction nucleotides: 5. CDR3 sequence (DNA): TGTGCCAGCAGCCCTCCACTAGCGGGGGGCCAAGAGACCCAGTACTTC. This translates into CASSPPLAGGQETQYF.